One and the same sample provided the 22 T cell receptor beta chains below, sequenced in a study of liver allograft versus peripheral blood T cells. About the study: Transplanted-liver T cell receptor repertoires were compared with recipients' peripheral blood repertoires.

TCRdb redid the calling of the reads with MiXCR, one entry per CDR3 protein. The table records 8,500 to 9,500 distinct CDR3 sequences, roughly 21% of them present only once. These TCRs come from a human patient who had a liver transplant. A share of the T cells may be of graft donor origin.

Relative to its sample, this clonotype is medium-sized. The CDR3 is CASGPGGYTGELFF. DNA of the CDR3: TGTGCCAGCGGCCCCGGGGGTTACACCGGGGAGCTGTTTTTT. This chain joins TRBV28 and TRBJ2-2, with D perhaps matching TRBD2 (6 bases). Trimming left V 8 bases short and J 3 bases short, with 13 bases between. This CDR3 has 14 residues. CDR1 MDHEN and CDR2 SYDVKM come from the germline V gene.

This chain connects TRBV20-1 to TRBJ2-1; unclear D gene. Trimming removed 6 bases at V and 0 bases at J, with 9 bases between. The CDR3 sequence is 13 residues long. Germline lookup yields CDR1 DFQATT and CDR2 SNEGSKA (reference sequence). CDR3 in amino acids: CSANTDSYNEQFF. As DNA, the CDR3 is TGCAGTGCAAACACGGACTCCTACAATGAGCAGTTCTTC.

This clonotype appeared many times. The chain carries TRBV19 and TRBJ1-3; D call uncertain. Germline values: CDR1 LNHDA, CDR2 SQIVND (reference sequence). The V gene lost 5 bases and the J gene lost 0 bases, with 5 bases spanning the gap. The CDR3 runs to 13 residues. The CDR3 is CASSRNSGNTIYF. CDR3 nucleotides: TGTGCCAGTAGTCGTAACTCTGGAAACACCATATATTTT.

This clonotype counts as medium-sized. The V call is TRBV18, the J call TRBJ1-4, with TRBD1 matching over 7 bases. Germline V lookup: CDR1 KGHSH, CDR2 LQKENI. The CDR3 sequence is 15 residues long. The V gene end was trimmed by 2 bases and the J gene end by 5 bases; junction bases not matched to a gene: 5. The DNA for the CDR3 is TGTGCCAGCTCACCAGGACAGGAAACCAATGAAAAACTGTTTTTT. Its translation: CASSPGQETNEKLFF. Combining the CDR3 with reference TRBV18 and TRBJ1-4 gives the whole variable domain NAGVMQNPRHLVRRRGQEARLRCSPMKGHSHVYWYRQLPEEGLKFMVYLQKENIIDESGMPKERFSAEFPKEGPSILRIQQVVRGDSAAYFCASSPGQETNEKLFFGSGTQLSVL.

The chain employs TRBV6-5 and TRBJ1-1, with D maybe TRBD1 (5 bases). The CDR3 runs 15 residues. V was pared by 0 bases and J by 3 bases, with 11 bases between. Germline-derived CDR1 and CDR2 are MNHEY and SVGAGI. CDR3 DNA sequence: TGTGCCAGCAGTTACTCGATGGCAGGGTACACTGAAGCTTTCTTT. The encoded protein is CASSYSMAGYTEAFF.

Within the sample, this clonotype is medium-sized (0.01 to 0.1%). The CDR3 spells CASSLGTSGALGETQYF. For the CDR3, the DNA is TGTGCCAGCAGCTTAGGGACTAGCGGGGCACTGGGAGAGACCCAGTACTTC. The V gene is TRBV7-2, the J gene TRBJ2-5, with 12 bases lining up with TRBD2. Germline CDR1 SGHTA, CDR2 FQGNSA. The CDR3 has 17 amino acids. J was trimmed by 4 bases and V by 1 base; bases with no gene match: 7.

This clonotype is judged medium-sized. The chain joins TRBV18 to TRBJ2-2; possibly TRBD2 for D (5 bases). The CDR3 consists of 16 residues. Trimming took off 3 bases at V and 0 bases at J, with 11 bases between the two ends. Germline values: CDR1 KGHSH, CDR2 LQKENI. The CDR3 sequence: CASSPRTDPNTGELFF. CDR3 bases: TGTGCCAGCTCACCCCGGACTGACCCGAACACCGGGGAGCTGTTTTTT.

This clonotype has just one count. A much larger clone differs from this one at a single base, so this may be a read error. In nucleotides, the CDR3 is TGTGCCATCAGTGAGTCGGGCAGGGAACAGCCCAAGCATTTT. Protein product: CAISESGREQPKHF. This chain links TRBV10-3 with TRBJ1-5; D perhaps matches TRBD1 (5 bases). Germline CDR1 reads ENHRY; CDR2 reads SYGVKD. The CDR3 is 14 amino acids.

This clonotype has a handful of counts. The chain combines TRBV12-3 or TRBV12-4 with TRBJ1-1; D uncertain. The length of the CDR3 is 15 residues. Deletions cut 2 bases from V and 1 base from J, with 11 bases between. The CDR3 spells CASSLFGSENTEAFF. As DNA, the CDR3 is TGTGCCAGCAGTTTATTTGGCAGCGAGAACACTGAAGCTTTCTTT.

Relative to its sample, this clonotype is medium-sized. The chain combines TRBV7-9 with TRBJ2-1; TRBD1 agrees at 10 bases. The CDR3 spans 16 residues. Trimming removed 3 bases from V and 7 bases from J; junction bases left unmatched: 9. The V gene's germline CDR1 is SEHNR and CDR2 FQNEAQ (reference sequence). CDR3 sequence reads: CASSLRDRGKGNEQFF. The CDR3 DNA follows: TGTGCCAGCAGCTTGCGGGACAGGGGAAAGGGGAATGAGCAGTTCTTC.

This clonotype is categorized as medium-sized. This chain joins TRBV19 and TRBJ1-6; maybe TRBD1 (5 bases). Per the germline V gene, CDR1 is LNHDA and CDR2 is SQIVND (reference sequence). The CDR3 totals 14 residues. The V end was cut by 5 bases, the J end by 5 bases, with 10 bases between. The CDR3 sequence is CASSLLGDNSPLHF. The CDR3 DNA reads as TGTGCCAGTAGTCTTCTGGGGGATAATTCACCCCTCCACTTT.

This clonotype showed up just a few times. V is TRBV20-1 and J is TRBJ2-3; 9 positions match TRBD2. Germline trimming cut 3 bases from V and 3 bases from J; bases unmatched to any gene: 7. Germline CDR1 is DFQATT and CDR2 is SNEGSKA (reference sequence). The CDR3 has 15 residues. The CDR3 is CSASRAGGQTDTQYF. The CDR3 nucleotides are TGCAGTGCTAGTCGCGCGGGGGGGCAAACAGATACGCAGTATTTT.

The chain recombines TRBV7-3 with TRBJ2-3, with 9 bases that match TRBD2. This CDR3 contains 16 residues. The V gene end was trimmed by 5 bases and the J gene end by 3 bases; junction bases not matched to a gene: 9. Per the germline V gene, CDR1 is SGHTA and CDR2 is FQGTGA. CDR3 in amino acids: CASSTKAGGGTDTQYF. The CDR3 region has the DNA TGTGCCAGCAGCACCAAAGCGGGGGGAGGGACAGATACGCAGTATTTT.

This clonotype was picked up a small number of times. The chain links TRBV10-3 to TRBJ1-3; D is unclear. The CDR3 has 16 amino acids. CDR1 is ENHRY and CDR2 is SYGVKD in the germline V gene. V lost 4 bases and J 0 bases, leaving 13 bases between the germline ends. CDR3 sequence reads: CAISGNRSSSGNTIYF. The CDR3 DNA reads TGTGCCATCAGTGGTAACCGTTCCAGCTCTGGAAACACCATATATTTT.

The chain employs TRBV6-6 and TRBJ1-3; 7 positions match TRBD1. The germline gives CDR1 MNHNY, CDR2 SVGAGI (reference sequence). The CDR3 totals 16 residues. V lost 0 bases to trimming and J lost 4 bases; unmatched junction nucleotides: 6. Here the CDR3 reads CASSYSNRGTGNTIYF. DNA of the CDR3: TGTGCCAGCAGTTACTCGAACAGGGGAACCGGAAACACCATATATTTT.

This clonotype was seen more than once but under ten times. This chain joins TRBV19 and TRBJ1-3, with 7 bases lining up with TRBD1. With V trimmed by 4 bases and J by 0 bases, 9 bases remained unmatched. The CDR3 loop spans 17 amino acids. The V gene's germline CDR1 is LNHDA and CDR2 SQIVND (reference sequence). The CDR3: CASSTGPGQSSGNTIYF. The CDR3 bases are TGTGCCAGTAGTACCGGTCCGGGACAGAGCTCTGGAAACACCATATATTTT.

J is TRBJ1-1 and V is TRBV7-9; TRBD1 matches 7 bases. CDR1 is SEHNR and CDR2 is FQNEAQ in the germline V gene (reference sequence). V lost 8 bases, J lost 4 bases, and 7 bases stayed unmatched. The CDR3 has 13 residues. CDR3 sequence: CASLAGGFTEAFF. CDR3 nucleotides: TGTGCCAGCTTGGCAGGGGGTTTCACTGAAGCTTTCTTT.

This clonotype was counted many times. V usage is TRBV6-5 and J usage is TRBJ1-4, with unresolved D. There are 14 residues in the CDR3. The germline gives CDR1 MNHEY, CDR2 SVGAGI. The V end lost 4 bases, the J end lost 0 bases, and 6 bases lay between the germline ends. The CDR3 protein is CASSLASTNEKLFF. The CDR3 DNA sequence: TGTGCCAGCAGTTTAGCTTCAACTAATGAAAAACTGTTTTTT.

The V and J genes are TRBV28 and TRBJ1-2, with D uncertain. CDR3 length: 14 residues. Trimming left V 5 bases short and J 4 bases short, with 14 bases between. Germline V lookup: CDR1 MDHEN, CDR2 SYDVKM. The chain's CDR3 is CASSLSGSIYGYTF. The DNA for the CDR3 is TGTGCCAGCAGTCTATCCGGGTCGATCTATGGCTACACCTTC.

In its sample, this clonotype was seen a few times. The chain joins TRBV12-3 or TRBV12-4 to TRBJ1-1; D unresolved. V was cut by 3 bases and J by 11 bases, with 16 bases left in between. The CDR3 is 13 amino acids. CDR3 amino acids: CASSFQERDTAFF. The CDR3 DNA is TGTGCCAGCAGTTTCCAGGAAAGGGATACGGCTTTCTTT.

This clonotype is categorized as medium-sized. The gene calls are TRBV9 and TRBJ2-5, with 9 bases aligning to TRBD2. Germline V gives CDR1 SGDLS, CDR2 YYNGEE. The V segment lost 3 bases and the J segment 5 bases; nucleotides outside the gene matches: 11. The CDR3 runs 16 residues. In DNA form, the CDR3 reads TGTGCCAGCAGCGCCACGAGGCGGGGGGGGCTGGAGACCCAGTACTTC. The encoded protein is CASSATRRGGLETQYF.

This clonotype is medium-sized within its sample. The chain recombines TRBV6-2 or TRBV6-3 with TRBJ1-2; no clear D. Trimming cost V 7 bases and J 5 bases, with 17 bases left between them. This CDR3 spans 14 amino acids. Per germline, CDR1 MNHEY and CDR2 SVGEGT. Here the CDR3 reads CASTLTGEQYGYTF. CDR3 sequence (DNA): TGTGCCAGCACCCTAACCGGGGAACAGTATGGCTACACCTTC.